The clone carrying this T cell receptor (beta chain) was observed a handful of times. Antigen unknown. Trimming removed 1 base at V and 0 bases at J, with 10 bases between. Germline V gene sequence: CDR1 KGHDR, CDR2 SFDVKD. The CDR3 is 16 amino acids. Alongside a J-beta primer mix, a sample-barcoded 5' primer served in a second PCR lasting about 6 to 11 cycles. Each cDNA was tagged by a template-switch adaptor containing 12 random nucleotides. TCRdb re-called the 5' RACE reads with MiXCR, one entry per CDR3 protein. The sample holds 1.5 million to 2 million distinct CDR3 sequences, approximately 28% seen once. This sample is drawn from a study of blood T cells in healthy people across ages. Overall study: Capture via template switching afforded approximately one barcoded beta molecule per two T cells. Study results and limitations: The fall in TCR beta diversity per million T cells was roughly linear with age.

This TCR derives from a woman aged 25 to 39 in good health. The sequenced sample consisted of blood. V is TRBV24-1 and J is TRBJ2-3; either TRBD1 or TRBD2 may supply D (5 bases each). For the CDR3, the DNA is TGTGCCACCAGTGATTTTGGGACGCAAAGCACAGATACGCAGTATTTT. It yields the protein CATSDFGTQSTDTQYF.